A selection of T cell receptor beta chains follows, all from one sample in a study of blood T cell repertoires in COVID-19. Profiled with immunoSEQ multiplex PCR; TCRdb holds only in-frame clones, not every one. Here the sample spans approximately 290,000 clones, around 82% being singletons. The source material was peripheral blood. Receptor source: an older person with COVID-19, enrolled during active disease. The conserved cysteine and the conserved F or W are not part of the CDR3 here.

>TRBJ1-6|TRBV19
ASSIGGRSPLH
>TRBJ1-1|TRBV29-1
SVDRTGTNTEAF
>TRBJ2-1|TRBV4-3
ASSQDRGAGGVGPQF
>TRBJ2-3|TRBV12-3/TRBV12-4
ASSLGRTDTQY
>TRBJ2-1|TRBV19
ASRQGSNEQF
>TRBJ2-7|TRBV9
ASSKEVGEQY
>TRBJ2-1|TRBV6-6
ASSYSLDLGEQF
>TRBJ1-6|TRBV9
ASSSTGYSPLH
>TRBJ1-6|TRBV30
AWSVESPLH
>TRBJ2-1|TRBV7-2
ASSLKGQGHEQF
>TRBJ2-3|TRBV4-2
ASSQDRPGVADTQY
>TRBJ2-1|TRBV28
ASNRGGRPSNEQF
>TRBJ2-7|TRBV11-2
ASSLVGQGVYEQY